This T cell receptor (beta chain) was recorded in a study of neurological immune-mediated disorders. CDR1 is MNHEY, CDR2 SMNVEV, per germline (reference sequence). Trimming took 5 bases from V and 2 from J, leaving 22 bases between them. This CDR3 comprises 17 residues. This clonotype was found many times. Sorted libraries were made with some 950,000 CD4+ or CD8+ T cells. TCRdb re-called the 5' RACE reads through MiXCR, storing one row per CDR3 protein. In the table there are 18,000 or so distinct CDR3 sequences, 14% of which are singletons. V usage is TRBV27 and J usage is TRBJ2-7, with D tentatively TRBD2 (8 bases). Sequenced input: CD4+ T cells from blood. The TCR originated in a woman aged 55 to 70 with HTLV-1-associated myelopathy (HAM/TSP). CDR3 sequence (DNA): TGTGCCAGCAGTCTCTCCCACAGGGGCGGGAGGACCTACGAGCAGTACTTC. Its translation: CASSLSHRGGRTYEQYF.